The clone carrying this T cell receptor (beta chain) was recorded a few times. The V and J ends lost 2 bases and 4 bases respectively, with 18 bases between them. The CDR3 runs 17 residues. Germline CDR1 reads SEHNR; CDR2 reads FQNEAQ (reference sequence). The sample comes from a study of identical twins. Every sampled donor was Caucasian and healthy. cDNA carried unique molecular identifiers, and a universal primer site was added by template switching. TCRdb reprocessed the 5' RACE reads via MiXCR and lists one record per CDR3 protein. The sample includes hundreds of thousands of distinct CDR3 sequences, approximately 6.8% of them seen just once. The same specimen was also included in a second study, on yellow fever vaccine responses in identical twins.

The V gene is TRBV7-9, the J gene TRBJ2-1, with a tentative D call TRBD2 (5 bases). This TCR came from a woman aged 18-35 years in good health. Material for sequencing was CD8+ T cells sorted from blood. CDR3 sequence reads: CASSLSRVWRKYNEQFF. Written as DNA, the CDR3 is TGTGCCAGCAGCTTATCGCGGGTGTGGCGGAAATACAATGAGCAGTTCTTC.